Each of the 17 T cell receptor beta chains below was sequenced from the same sample in a study of cytomegalovirus exposure and HLA in healthy donors. TCRdb keeps only in-frame clones here, not all; method: immunoSEQ multiplex PCR. Among around 150,000 clones listed, roughly 86% were seen once. Sequenced material: PBMCs. These receptors originate from a woman between 18 and 29 years old in good health and CMV-seropositive.

The V and J genes are TRBV4-2 and TRBJ1-2, with 7 bases fitting TRBD1. The V gene end was trimmed by 4 bases and the J gene end by 7 bases; junction bases not matched to a gene: 9. CDR3 size: 14 residues. Germline V gene data show CDR1 as LGHNA and CDR2 as YNFKEQ. As DNA, the CDR3 is TGTGCCAGCAGCCTTAGTACAGGGGCGCTTGGCTACACCTTC. This sequence encodes CASSLSTGALGYTF.

V gene TRBV7-3 combines with J gene TRBJ2-2; 10 bases agree with TRBD1. The ends lost 8 bases at V and 7 bases at J; junction bases unmatched: 7. CDR1 is SGHTA, CDR2 FQGTGA, per germline. The CDR3 runs 14 residues. The CDR3 nucleotides read TGTGCCAGCGCCCAGACAGGGGGCGGCGGGGAGCTGTTTTTT. Its protein product is CASAQTGGGGELFF.

This rearrangement joins TRBV5-1 to TRBJ2-2, with a possible D match to TRBD2 (6 bases). The CDR3 totals 16 residues. Deletions cut 4 bases from V and 4 bases from J, with 17 bases between. Per germline, CDR1 SGHRS and CDR2 YFSETQ. The CDR3 region is CASSAGSGRATGELFF. CDR3 coding DNA: TGCGCCAGCAGCGCGGGGTCAGGCCGGGCCACCGGGGAGCTGTTTTTT.

The rearrangement joins TRBV29-1 to TRBJ1-5; D is uncertain. From germline, CDR1 is SQVTM and CDR2 ANQGSEA. This CDR3 is 9 amino acids long. CDR3 protein: CRGYQPQHF. CDR3 bases: TGCCGGGGTTATCAGCCCCAGCATTTT. Combining the CDR3 with reference TRBV29-1 and TRBJ1-5 gives the whole variable domain SAVISQKPSRDICQRGTSLTIQCQVDSQVTMMFWYRQQPGQSLTLIATANQGSEATYESGFVIDKFPISRPNLTFSTLTVSNMSPEDSSIYLCRGYQPQHFGDGTRLSIL.

The genes are TRBV11-3 and TRBJ1-4; perhaps TRBD1 as D (5 bases). V shed 5 bases and J shed 8 bases, with 15 bases lying between them. CDR3 length: 14 amino acids. Per the germline V gene, CDR1 is SGHNT and CDR2 is YENEEA. The CDR3 coding sequence is TGTGCCAGCAGCCCTAGGCAGGGCGAGGAAAAACTGTTTTTT. As protein: CASSPRQGEEKLFF.

The chain recombines TRBV9 with TRBJ2-3, with 8 bases identical to TRBD2. The CDR3 is made up of 14 amino acids. Trimming cost V 0 bases and J 4 bases; bases outside gene matches: 1. Germline V gene sequence: CDR1 SGDLS, CDR2 YYNGEE. CDR3 region: CASSVAGGPDTQYF. CDR3 coding DNA: TGTGCCAGCAGCGTAGCGGGAGGGCCAGATACGCAGTATTTT.

The chain joins TRBV19 to TRBJ1-5; 12 bases map to TRBD1. CDR3 length: 15 residues. Trimming cost V 4 bases and J 4 bases; bases outside gene matches: 2. From germline, CDR1 is LNHDA and CDR2 SQIVND (reference sequence). DNA for the CDR3: TGTGCCAGTAGTAGGGACAGGGGGCATAATCAGCCCCAGCATTTT. Its protein is CASSRDRGHNQPQHF.

The chain recombines TRBV27 with TRBJ2-2, with 9 positions matching TRBD1. J lost 2 bases, V lost 6 bases, and 4 bases had no gene match. Germline V CDR1 and CDR2: MNHEY, SMNVEV (reference sequence). This CDR3 contains 15 residues. The CDR3 protein is CASSSGQGNTGELFF. In DNA form, the CDR3 reads TGTGCCAGCAGCTCGGGACAGGGAAACACCGGGGAGCTGTTTTTT.

The chain uses TRBV27 and TRBJ1-4, with D hard to call. V lost 3 bases, J lost 8 bases, and 10 bases lay in between. Germline lookup yields CDR1 MNHEY and CDR2 SMNVEV (reference sequence). CDR3 length equals 13 residues. The CDR3 DNA reads as TGTGCCAGCAGTTTCCGGGGTAACGAAAAACTGTTTTTT. This sequence encodes CASSFRGNEKLFF.

This clone has just a few counts. The rearrangement uses TRBV7-9 and TRBJ1-4; 7 nucleotides align to TRBD1. CDR1 is SEHNR and CDR2 is FQNEAQ in the germline V gene (reference sequence). This CDR3 comprises 14 residues. J gave up 7 bases and V 5 bases, and 7 bases lay outside the gene matches. CDR3 DNA sequence: TGTGCCAGCAGCCCGGACAGGCCGAGTGAAAAACTGTTTTTT. This translates into CASSPDRPSEKLFF.

The V gene is TRBV6-5, the J gene TRBJ2-7; 11 bases agree with TRBD2. V lost 6 bases and J lost 5; bases outside the gene matches: 6. This CDR3 contains 14 residues. Per germline, CDR1 MNHEY and CDR2 SVGAGI. The CDR3 is CASRGSGRANEQYF. CDR3 DNA sequence: TGTGCCAGCAGAGGTAGCGGGAGGGCCAACGAGCAGTACTTC.

The V and J genes are TRBV2 and TRBJ2-1; D is perhaps TRBD2 (5 bases). The CDR3 loop spans 11 amino acids. V lost 3 bases and J lost 15, with 12 bases in between. Germline V gene lookup returns CDR1 SNHLY and CDR2 FYNNEI. CDR3 sequence reads: CASSEGPAGFF. The CDR3 region has the DNA TGTGCCAGCAGTGAGGGTCCGGCGGGGTTCTTC. Variable domain in full (rest from reference TRBV2 and TRBJ2-1): EPEVTQTPSHQVTQMGQEVILRCVPISNHLYFYWYRQILGQKVEFLVSFYNNEISEKSEIFDDQFSVERPDGSNFTLKIRSTKLEDSAMYFCASSEGPAGFFGPGTRLTVL.

This clone was detected once. V gene TRBV5-1 combines with J gene TRBJ1-2; D is ambiguous. V was clipped by 2 bases and J by 4 bases, with 6 bases between them. The germline V gene encodes CDR1 SGHRS and CDR2 YFSETQ. The CDR3 runs to 12 residues. The DNA for the CDR3 is TGCGCCAGCAGCTTAAATAGCTATGGCTACACCTTC. Translated: CASSLNSYGYTF. The full variable domain, in which reference TRBV5-1 and TRBJ1-2 provide the parts outside the CDR3, is KAGVTQTPRYLIKTRGQQVTLSCSPISGHRSVSWYQQTPGQGLQFLFEYFSETQRNKGNFPGRFSGRQFSNSRSEMNVSTLELGDSALYLCASSLNSYGYTFGSGTRLTVV.

The chain employs TRBV6-5 and TRBJ2-7, with 7 nucleotides matching TRBD1. There are 14 residues in the CDR3. V lost 5 bases to trimming and J lost 3 bases; unmatched junction nucleotides: 7. In germline, CDR1 is MNHEY, CDR2 SVGAGI. CDR3 in amino acids: CASSLDGTDYEQYF. The DNA of the CDR3 is TGTGCCAGCAGTCTAGACGGGACAGACTACGAGCAGTACTTC.

The J gene is TRBJ2-7, the V gene TRBV5-1, with D perhaps TRBD1 (5 bases). Germline V lookup: CDR1 SGHRS, CDR2 YFSETQ. V lost 1 base and J 5 bases, leaving 13 bases between the germline ends. The CDR3 runs to 14 residues. CDR3 protein: CASSLIGADDEQYF. The CDR3 DNA is TGCGCCAGCAGCTTGATAGGGGCGGACGACGAGCAGTACTTC.

The V and J genes are TRBV2 and TRBJ2-5, with 7 bases aligning to TRBD2. Germline CDR1 is SNHLY and CDR2 is FYNNEI. The CDR3 covers 15 residues. V shed 8 bases and J 5 bases; nucleotides not matched to a gene: 14. The CDR3 DNA reads as TGTGCCAGCCTAAGGCCTAGCGGCGCCTCGGAGACCCAGTACTTC. Its protein product is CASLRPSGASETQYF.

J is TRBJ1-3 and V is TRBV6-5, with D unresolved. The germline CDR1 and CDR2 sequences are MNHEY and SVGAGI. The V gene lost 0 bases and the J gene lost 10 bases, with 7 bases spanning the gap. CDR3 length: 12 residues. DNA of the CDR3: TGTGCCAGCAGTTACTCGTTCGGTACCATATATTTT. Amino acid sequence: CASSYSFGTIYF.